This T cell receptor (beta chain) is drawn from a study of blood T cells in healthy people across ages. Notes on the study in general: Naive T cell percentage showed a strong correlation with the diversity of TCR beta. Naive and antigen-experienced cells could not be conclusively compared, given unsorted PBMCs.

This clonotype has more than one count but fewer than ten. Its specificity is unknown. Together with a sample-barcoded 5' primer, a J-beta primer mix was included in a second PCR lasting about 6 to 12 cycles. From the 5' RACE reads, TCRdb called clonotypes with MiXCR, one entry per CDR3 protein. The sample contains fewer than 750,000 distinct CDR3 sequences, less than 60% of which appear only once. PBMCs were isolated at a quantity of at least 6 million per sample. Germline-derived CDR1 and CDR2 are SGHTA and FQGNSA. The CDR3 is made up of 14 amino acids. The chain employs TRBV7-2 and TRBJ2-7, with TRBD2 matching 9 bases. The end of the DNA is better explained by TRBJ2-5, so the J call may be wrong. This receptor was obtained from an older man in good health. The specimen was blood. CDR3 in amino acids: CASSSQREERTQYF. The CDR3 DNA reads TGTGCCAGCAGCTCCCAGCGGGAGGAGCGGACCCAGTACTTC.